Here is one T cell receptor (beta chain) with its context. The source of the sample is a study of cytomegalovirus exposure and HLA in healthy donors. Profiling relied on immunoSEQ multiplex PCR, and the TCRdb table lists in-frame clones only, not all of them. This sample has more than 200,000 clones, with 90% found just once. Sequencing used PBMCs. The sequence derives from a woman aged 25 to 39 in good health and CMV-seronegative.

CDR3 sequence reads: CASSLAGKIPQAFF. The CDR3, as DNA: TGCGCCAGCAGCTTGGCAGGGAAGATCCCTCAAGCTTTCTTT. The chain has TRBV5-1 and TRBJ1-1; weak D call: TRBD1 (5 bases). Germline V CDR1 and CDR2: SGHRS, YFSETQ. V lost 0 bases and J lost 9, with 15 bases in between. The CDR3 extends over 14 amino acids. The variable domain in full, completed from reference TRBV5-1 and TRBJ1-1, reads KAGVTQTPRYLIKTRGQQVTLSCSPISGHRSVSWYQQTPGQGLQFLFEYFSETQRNKGNFPGRFSGRQFSNSRSEMNVSTLELGDSALYLCASSLAGKIPQAFFGQGTRLTVV.